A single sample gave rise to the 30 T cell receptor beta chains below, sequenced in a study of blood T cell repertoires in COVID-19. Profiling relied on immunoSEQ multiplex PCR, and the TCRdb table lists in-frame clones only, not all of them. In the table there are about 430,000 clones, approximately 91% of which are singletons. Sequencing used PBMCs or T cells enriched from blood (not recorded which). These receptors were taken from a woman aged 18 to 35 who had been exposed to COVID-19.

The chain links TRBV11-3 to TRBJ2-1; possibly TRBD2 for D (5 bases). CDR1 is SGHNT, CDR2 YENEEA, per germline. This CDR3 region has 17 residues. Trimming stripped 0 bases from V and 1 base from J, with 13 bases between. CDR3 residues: CASSLDSTGSSYNEQFF. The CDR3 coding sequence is TGTGCCAGCAGCTTAGACTCGACGGGGAGTTCCTACAATGAGCAGTTCTTC.

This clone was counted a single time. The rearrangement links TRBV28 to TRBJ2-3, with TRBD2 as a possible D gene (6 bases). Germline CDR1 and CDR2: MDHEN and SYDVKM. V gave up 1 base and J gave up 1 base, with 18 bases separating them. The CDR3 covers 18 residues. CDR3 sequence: CASSLLREAESGTDTQYF. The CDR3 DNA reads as TGTGCCAGCAGTTTATTGAGGGAGGCAGAATCAGGCACAGATACGCAGTATTTT.

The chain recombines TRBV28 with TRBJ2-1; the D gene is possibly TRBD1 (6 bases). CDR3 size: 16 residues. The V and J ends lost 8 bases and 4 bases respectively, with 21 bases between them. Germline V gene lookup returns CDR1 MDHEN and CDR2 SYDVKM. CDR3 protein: CASRKAPDSLYNEQFF. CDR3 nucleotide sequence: TGTGCCAGCCGCAAAGCGCCGGACAGCTTATACAATGAGCAGTTCTTC.

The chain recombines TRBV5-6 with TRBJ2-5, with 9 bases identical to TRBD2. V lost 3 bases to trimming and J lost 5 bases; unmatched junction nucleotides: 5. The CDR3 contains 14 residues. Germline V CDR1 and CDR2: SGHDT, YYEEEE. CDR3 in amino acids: CASSSGTSLETQYF. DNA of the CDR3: TGTGCCAGCAGCTCCGGGACTAGCTTGGAGACCCAGTACTTC. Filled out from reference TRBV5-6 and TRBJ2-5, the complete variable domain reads DAGVTQSPTHLIKTRGQQVTLRCSPKSGHDTVSWYQQALGQGPQFIFQYYEEEERQRGNFPDRFSGHQFPNYSSELNVNALLLGDSALYLCASSSGTSLETQYFGPGTRLLVL.

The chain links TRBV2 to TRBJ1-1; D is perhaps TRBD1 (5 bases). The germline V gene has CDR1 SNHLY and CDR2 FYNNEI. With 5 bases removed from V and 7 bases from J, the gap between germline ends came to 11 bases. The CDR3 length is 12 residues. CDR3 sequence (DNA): TGTGCCAGCAGTCTCCAGACAGATGAAGCTTTCTTT. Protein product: CASSLQTDEAFF.

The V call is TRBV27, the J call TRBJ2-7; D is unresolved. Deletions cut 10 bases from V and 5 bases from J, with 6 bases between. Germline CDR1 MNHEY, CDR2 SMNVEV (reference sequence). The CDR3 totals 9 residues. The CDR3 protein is CATPDEQYF. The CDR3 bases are TGTGCCACGCCAGACGAGCAGTACTTC.

CDR3 loop: CASKWTSASYEQYF. The CDR3 DNA reads as TGTGCCAGCAAATGGACTAGCGCTTCCTACGAGCAGTACTTC. The gene calls are TRBV28 and TRBJ2-7, with TRBD2 matching over 9 bases. The CDR3 loop spans 14 amino acids. The junction had 5 bases not matched to a gene; V was cut back by 7 bases and J by 1 base. CDR1 is MDHEN and CDR2 is SYDVKM in the germline V gene. Combining the CDR3 with reference TRBV28 and TRBJ2-7 gives the whole variable domain DVKVTQSSRYLVKRTGEKVFLECVQDMDHENMFWYRQDPGLGLRLIYFSYDVKMKEKGDIPEGYSVSREKKERFSLILESASTNQTSMYLCASKWTSASYEQYFGPGTRLTVT.

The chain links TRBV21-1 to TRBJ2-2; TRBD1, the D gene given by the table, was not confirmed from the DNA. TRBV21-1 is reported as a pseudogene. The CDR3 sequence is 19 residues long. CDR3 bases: TGTGCCAGCAGCAAAGTAAGGTCGACAGGGCTATCGAACACCGGGGAGCTGTTTTTT. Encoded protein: CASSKVRSTGLSNTGELFF.

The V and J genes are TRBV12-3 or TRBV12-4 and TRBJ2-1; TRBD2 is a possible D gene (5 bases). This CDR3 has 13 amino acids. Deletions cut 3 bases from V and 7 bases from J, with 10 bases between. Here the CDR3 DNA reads TGTGCCAGCAGTTTGTTACGGGAAAATGAGCAGTTCTTC. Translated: CASSLLRENEQFF.

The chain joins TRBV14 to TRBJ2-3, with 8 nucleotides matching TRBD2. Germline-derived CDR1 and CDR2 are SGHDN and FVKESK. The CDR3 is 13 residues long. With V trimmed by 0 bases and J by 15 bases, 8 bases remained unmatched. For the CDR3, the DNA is TGTGCCAGCAGCCAAGATATAAGCGGGAGCTATTATTTT. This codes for CASSQDISGSYYF.

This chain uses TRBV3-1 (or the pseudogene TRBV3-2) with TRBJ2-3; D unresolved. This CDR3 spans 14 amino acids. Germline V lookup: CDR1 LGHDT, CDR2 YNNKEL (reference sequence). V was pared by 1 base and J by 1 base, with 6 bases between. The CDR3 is CASSQVGGTDTQYF. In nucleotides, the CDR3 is TGTGCCAGCAGCCAAGTAGGAGGCACAGATACGCAGTATTTT.

CDR3 residues: CASSITGVHEQFF. CDR3 DNA: TGTGCCAGCAGCATTACAGGGGTACATGAGCAGTTCTTC. V usage is TRBV7-6 and J usage is TRBJ2-1; the match to TRBD1 covers 7 bases. Trimming cost V 5 bases and J 8 bases; bases outside gene matches: 6. This CDR3 comprises 13 residues. The V gene's germline CDR1 is SGHVS and CDR2 FNYEAQ.

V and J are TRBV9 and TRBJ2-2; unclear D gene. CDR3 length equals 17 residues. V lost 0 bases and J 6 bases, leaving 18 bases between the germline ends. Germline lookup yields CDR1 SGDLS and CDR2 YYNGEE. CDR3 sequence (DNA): TGTGCCAGCAGCGTAGAAGTTAGCAGAGGAATAGCCGGGGAGCTGTTTTTT. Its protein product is CASSVEVSRGIAGELFF.

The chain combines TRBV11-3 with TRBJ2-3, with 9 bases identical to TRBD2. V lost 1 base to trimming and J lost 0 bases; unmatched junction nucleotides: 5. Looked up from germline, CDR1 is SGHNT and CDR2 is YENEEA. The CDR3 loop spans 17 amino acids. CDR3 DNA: TGTGCCAGCAGCTTAGGACTAGCGGCCTCTAGCACAGATACGCAGTATTTT. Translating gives CASSLGLAASSTDTQYF.

Written as DNA, the CDR3 is TGTGCCAGCAGCGACTTTGAGACAGGGACCTACGAGCAGTACTTC. This codes for CASSDFETGTYEQYF. The V and J genes are TRBV6-5 and TRBJ2-7, with 7 bases aligning to TRBD1. With V trimmed by 6 bases and J by 2 bases, 10 bases remained unmatched. Germline V gives CDR1 MNHEY, CDR2 SVGAGI. There are 15 residues in the CDR3.

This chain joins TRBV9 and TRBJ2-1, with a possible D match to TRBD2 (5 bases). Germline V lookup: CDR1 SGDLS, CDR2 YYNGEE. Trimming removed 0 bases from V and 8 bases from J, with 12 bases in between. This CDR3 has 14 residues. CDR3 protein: CASSVEMKEDEQFF. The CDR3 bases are TGTGCCAGCAGCGTAGAGATGAAGGAGGATGAGCAGTTCTTC.

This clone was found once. In DNA, the CDR3 is TGTGCCACCCTAGGTGGTCCGGCCGGCTACACCTTC. It yields the protein CATLGGPAGYTF. The chain has TRBV27 and TRBJ1-2; no firm D call. With 10 bases removed from V and 8 bases from J, the gap between germline ends came to 17 bases. The CDR3 totals 12 residues. The germline gives CDR1 MNHEY, CDR2 SMNVEV (reference sequence).

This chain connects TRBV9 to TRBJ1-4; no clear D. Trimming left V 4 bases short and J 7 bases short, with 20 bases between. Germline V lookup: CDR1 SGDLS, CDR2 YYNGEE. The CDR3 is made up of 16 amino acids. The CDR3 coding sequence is TGTGCCAGCAGCCCCCATGCGGCGGACTTCAGTGAAAAACTGTTTTTT. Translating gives CASSPHAADFSEKLFF.

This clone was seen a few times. CDR3 amino acids: CASSLGRGSGNTIYF. The CDR3 DNA follows: TGTGCCAGCAGCTTGGGCAGGGGGTCTGGAAACACCATATATTTT. The chain is built from TRBV5-4 and TRBJ1-3, with 7 bases matching TRBD1. The CDR3 extends over 15 amino acids. Germline V gives CDR1 SGHNT, CDR2 YYREEE (reference sequence). V lost 0 bases, J lost 1 base, and 1 base stayed unmatched.

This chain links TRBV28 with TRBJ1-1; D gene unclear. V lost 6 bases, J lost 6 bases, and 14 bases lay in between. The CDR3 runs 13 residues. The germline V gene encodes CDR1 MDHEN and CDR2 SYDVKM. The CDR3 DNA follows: TGTGCCAGCAGCTATTGGTTAAACGCTGAAGCTTTCTTT. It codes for CASSYWLNAEAFF.

CDR3: CASSLAGLATDTQYF. The CDR3 coding sequence is TGCGCCAGCAGCTTAGCGGGCCTAGCCACAGATACGCAGTATTTT. The chain carries TRBV5-1 and TRBJ2-3; maybe TRBD2 (6 bases). V gave up 2 bases and J gave up 2 bases, with 12 bases separating them. Per germline, CDR1 SGHRS and CDR2 YFSETQ. The CDR3 totals 15 residues.

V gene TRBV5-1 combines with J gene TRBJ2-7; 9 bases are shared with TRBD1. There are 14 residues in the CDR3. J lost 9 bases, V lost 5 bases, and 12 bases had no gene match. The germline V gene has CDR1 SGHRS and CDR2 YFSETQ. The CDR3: CASSPGQGYSGQYF. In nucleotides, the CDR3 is TGCGCCAGCAGTCCCGGACAGGGGTACTCGGGGCAGTACTTC.

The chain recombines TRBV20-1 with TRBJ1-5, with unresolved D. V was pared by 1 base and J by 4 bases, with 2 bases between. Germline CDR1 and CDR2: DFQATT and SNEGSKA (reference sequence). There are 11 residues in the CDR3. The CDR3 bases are TGCAGTGCTAGAGCTAATCAGCCCCAGCATTTT. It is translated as CSARANQPQHF.

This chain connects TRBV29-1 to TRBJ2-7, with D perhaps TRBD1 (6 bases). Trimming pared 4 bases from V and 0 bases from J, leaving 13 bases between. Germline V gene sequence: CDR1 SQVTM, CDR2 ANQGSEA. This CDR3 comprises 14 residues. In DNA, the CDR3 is TGCAGCGTTGTAGGGGGACAAAGCTCCTACGAGCAGTACTTC. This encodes CSVVGGQSSYEQYF.

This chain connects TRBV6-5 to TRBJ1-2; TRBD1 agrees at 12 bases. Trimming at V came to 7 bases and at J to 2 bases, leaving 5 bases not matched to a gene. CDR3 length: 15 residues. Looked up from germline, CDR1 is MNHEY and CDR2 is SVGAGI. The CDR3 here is CASKTGTGGNYGYTF. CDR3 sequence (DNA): TGTGCCAGCAAGACCGGGACAGGGGGCAACTATGGCTACACCTTC.

The CDR3 DNA sequence: TGCGCCAGCAGCCAGGACAGCCTGAACACTGAAGCTTTCTTT. Residues: CASSQDSLNTEAFF. The genes are TRBV4-3 and TRBJ1-1; the D gene is possibly TRBD1 (6 bases). The CDR3 has 14 residues. In germline, CDR1 is LGHNA, CDR2 YSLEER. Between the trimmed V and J ends, which lost 3 bases and 0 bases, there was a span of 8 bases.

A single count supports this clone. CDR3 amino acids: CASSAGGYEQYF. CDR3 DNA sequence: TGTGCCAGCAGTGCAGGGGGGTACGAGCAGTACTTC. V usage is TRBV25-1 and J usage is TRBJ2-7; maybe TRBD1 (7 bases). V lost 4 bases and J lost 4, with 8 bases in between. From germline, CDR1 is MGHDK and CDR2 SYGVNS. CDR3 length equals 12 residues.

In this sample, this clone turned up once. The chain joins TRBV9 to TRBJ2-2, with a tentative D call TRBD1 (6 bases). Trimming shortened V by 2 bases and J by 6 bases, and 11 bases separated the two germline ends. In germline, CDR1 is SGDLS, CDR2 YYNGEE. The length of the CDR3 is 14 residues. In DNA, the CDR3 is TGTGCCAGCAGCGTCAGTAGGGGGTCCGGGGAGCTGTTTTTT. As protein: CASSVSRGSGELFF.

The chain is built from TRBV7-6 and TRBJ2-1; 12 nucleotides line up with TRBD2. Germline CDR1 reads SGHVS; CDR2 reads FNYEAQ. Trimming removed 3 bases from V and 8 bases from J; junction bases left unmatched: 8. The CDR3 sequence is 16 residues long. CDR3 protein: CASSFPSGGANHEQFF. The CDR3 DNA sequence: TGTGCCAGCAGCTTCCCTAGCGGGGGGGCCAACCATGAGCAGTTCTTC.

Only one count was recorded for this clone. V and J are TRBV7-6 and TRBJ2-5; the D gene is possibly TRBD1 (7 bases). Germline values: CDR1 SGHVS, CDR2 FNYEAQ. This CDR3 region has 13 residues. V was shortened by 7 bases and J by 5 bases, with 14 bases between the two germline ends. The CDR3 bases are TGTGCCAGCAACCGACAGGGACTGGAGACCCAGTACTTC. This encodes CASNRQGLETQYF.